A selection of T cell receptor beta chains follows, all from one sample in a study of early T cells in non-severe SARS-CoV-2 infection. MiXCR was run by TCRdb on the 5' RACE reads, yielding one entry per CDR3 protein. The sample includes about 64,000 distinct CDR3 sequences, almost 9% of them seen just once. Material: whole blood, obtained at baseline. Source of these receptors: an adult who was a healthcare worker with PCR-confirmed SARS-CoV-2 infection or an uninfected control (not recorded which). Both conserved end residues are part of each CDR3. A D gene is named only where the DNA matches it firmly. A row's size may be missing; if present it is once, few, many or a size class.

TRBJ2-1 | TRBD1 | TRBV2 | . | CASSKPGQRNNEQFF | TGTGCCAGCAGTAAGCCGGGACAGAGAAACAATGAGCAGTTCTTC
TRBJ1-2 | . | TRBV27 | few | CASSLSRGHGYTF | TGTGCCAGCAGTTTATCGCGAGGGCATGGCTACACCTTC
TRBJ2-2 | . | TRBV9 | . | CASSRATPGELFF | TGTGCCAGCAGCCGAGCCACGCCCGGGGAGCTGTTTTTT
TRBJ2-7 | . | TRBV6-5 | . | CASSYGPLSYEQYF | TGTGCCAGCAGTTACGGGCCGTTATCCTACGAGCAGTACTTC
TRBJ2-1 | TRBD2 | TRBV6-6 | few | CASSYSIGGGRGSYNEQFF | TGTGCCAGCAGTTACTCGATTGGTGGCGGGAGAGGCTCCTACAATGAGCAGTTCTTC
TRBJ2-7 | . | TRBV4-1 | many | CASSQDPRYSYEQYF | TGCGCCAGCAGCCAAGATCCACGATATTCCTACGAGCAGTACTTC
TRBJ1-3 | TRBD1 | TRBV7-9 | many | CASSSTRQGIRYRSGNTIYF | TGTGCCAGCAGCTCTACCAGACAGGGGATTAGATACCGCTCTGGAAACACCATATATTTT
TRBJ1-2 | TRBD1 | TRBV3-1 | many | CASSLPGQGIGYTF | TGTGCCAGCAGCCTTCCGGGACAGGGGATTGGCTACACCTTC
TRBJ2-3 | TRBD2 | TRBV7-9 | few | CASRRTSGTTDTQYF | TGTGCCAGCAGACGGACTAGCGGGACGACAGATACGCAGTATTTT
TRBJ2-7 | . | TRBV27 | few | CASSLAGIYSYEQYF | TGTGCCAGCAGTTTAGCAGGGATTTACTCCTACGAGCAGTACTTC